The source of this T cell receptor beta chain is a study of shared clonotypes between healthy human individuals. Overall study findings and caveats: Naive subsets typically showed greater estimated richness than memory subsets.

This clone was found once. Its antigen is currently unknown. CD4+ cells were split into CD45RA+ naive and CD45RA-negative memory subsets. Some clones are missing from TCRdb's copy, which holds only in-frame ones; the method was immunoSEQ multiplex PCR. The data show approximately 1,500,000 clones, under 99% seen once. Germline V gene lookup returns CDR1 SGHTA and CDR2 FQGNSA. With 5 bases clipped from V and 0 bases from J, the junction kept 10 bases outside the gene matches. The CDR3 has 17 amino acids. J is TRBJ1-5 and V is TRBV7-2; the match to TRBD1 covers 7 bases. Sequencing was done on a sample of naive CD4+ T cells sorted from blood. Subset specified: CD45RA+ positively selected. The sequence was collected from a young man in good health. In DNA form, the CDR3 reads TGTGCCAGCAGCGGGGGGACAGCGGGCTATAGCAATCAGCCCCAGCATTTT. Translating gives CASSGGTAGYSNQPQHF.